This TCR beta chain was retrieved from a study of CD8+ T cells in alopecia areata. Whole-study results and caveats: The study found that many expanded lesional clones persisted in scalp and blood during tofacitinib. Links between baseline CD8+ expansion and response need larger treated cohorts. For patients receiving tofacitinib, scalp clonality and expanded CD8+ clones among the top 100 significantly decreased.

Treatment meaning: oral pan-JAK inhibitor, 5-10 mg twice daily. Sorting separated CD4+ and CD8+ T cells out of PBMCs. With regard to this clone: Antigen specificity is unknown.

Investigators isolated RNA and reverse transcribed it into cDNA to act as the sequencing template. Some clones are missing from TCRdb's copy, which holds only in-frame ones; the method was immunoSEQ multiplex PCR. Altogether about 200,000 clones are present, roughly two fifths being singletons, with the ten largest covering about 0.48%. Germline lookup yields CDR1 SGHTA and CDR2 FQGTGA. V trimming: 6 bases; J trimming: 6 bases; junction bases outside the gene matches: 9. The CDR3 runs to 15 residues. The specimen was CD4+ T cells sorted from blood, collected around week 30, from a patient treated with tofacitinib. The sequence was collected from a human donor with alopecia areata. The chain recombines TRBV7-3 with TRBJ2-3, with 10 bases aligning to TRBD1. CDR3 in DNA: TGTGCCAGCAGTCGACAGGGGGCAATACCCGATACGCAGTATTTT. Its translation is CASSRQGAIPDTQYF.